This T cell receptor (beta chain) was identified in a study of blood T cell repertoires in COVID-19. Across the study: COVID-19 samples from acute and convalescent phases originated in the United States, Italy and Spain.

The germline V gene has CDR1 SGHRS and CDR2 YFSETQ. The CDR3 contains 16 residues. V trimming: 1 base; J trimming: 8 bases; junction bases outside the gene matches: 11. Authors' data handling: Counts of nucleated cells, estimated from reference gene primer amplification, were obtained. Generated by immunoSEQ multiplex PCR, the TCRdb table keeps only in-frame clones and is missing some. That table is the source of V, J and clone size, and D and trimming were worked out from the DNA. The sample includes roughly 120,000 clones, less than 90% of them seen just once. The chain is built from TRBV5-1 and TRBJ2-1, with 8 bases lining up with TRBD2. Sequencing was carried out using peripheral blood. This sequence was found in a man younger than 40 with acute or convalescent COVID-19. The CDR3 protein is CASSLFPREGGDEQFF. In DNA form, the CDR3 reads TGCGCCAGCAGCTTGTTTCCCCGGGAGGGCGGCGATGAGCAGTTCTTC.